Listed here are 15 T cell receptor beta chains from one sample, sequenced in a study of blood T cell repertoires in COVID-19. TCRdb keeps only in-frame clones here, not all; method: immunoSEQ multiplex PCR. The sample has around 100,000 clones; 80% to 90% are singletons. Sequenced sample: peripheral blood. The receptor set was obtained from a woman aged 80 or older with acute or convalescent COVID-19.

This clone was counted a few times. The rearrangement links TRBV5-1 to TRBJ1-1; TRBD1 aligns across 7 bases. Germline trimming cut 3 bases from V and 8 bases from J; bases unmatched to any gene: 7. The CDR3 contains 13 residues. From germline, CDR1 is SGHRS and CDR2 YFSETQ. The CDR3 sequence: CASSSPPRGEAFF. In DNA, the CDR3 is TGCGCCAGCAGCTCCCCCCCCAGGGGGGAAGCTTTCTTT.

This sequence joins TRBV4-1 and TRBJ1-2, with D hard to call. The CDR3 spans 17 residues. The V gene's germline CDR1 is MGHRA and CDR2 YSYEKL. With 4 bases removed from V and 0 bases from J, the gap between germline ends came to 18 bases. The CDR3 here is CASSRNPRELTNYGYTF. CDR3 DNA: TGCGCCAGCAGCCGCAACCCTAGAGAGCTTACTAACTATGGCTACACCTTC.

This sequence joins TRBV12-3 or TRBV12-4 and TRBJ2-3; TRBD2 might be the D (5 bases). V gave up 7 bases and J gave up 8 bases, with 13 bases separating them. This CDR3 contains 12 residues. Written as DNA, the CDR3 is TGTGCCAGCAACAGAGGGCTTGGTACGCAGTATTTT. Translation: CASNRGLGTQYF.

The gene calls are TRBV5-1 and TRBJ2-1; 8 nucleotides agree with TRBD1. The CDR3 has 15 residues. The germline V gene encodes CDR1 SGHRS and CDR2 YFSETQ. The V segment lost 0 bases and the J segment 2 bases; nucleotides outside the gene matches: 1. The CDR3: CASSLEGQAYNEQFF. The CDR3 DNA sequence: TGCGCCAGCAGCTTGGAGGGACAGGCCTACAATGAGCAGTTCTTC.

This clone was counted a single time. The chain couples TRBV7-2 to TRBJ2-5; TRBD2 is a possible D gene (6 bases). Per germline, CDR1 SGHTA and CDR2 FQGNSA. Trimming stripped 5 bases from V and 1 base from J, with 14 bases between. CDR3 size: 15 residues. As DNA, the CDR3 is TGTGCCAGCAGCAACCTGGCGGGGAGCCAAGAGACCCAGTACTTC. Translation: CASSNLAGSQETQYF.

The chain carries TRBV19 and TRBJ2-7; 7 nucleotides line up with TRBD1. The CDR3 loop spans 13 amino acids. Germline CDR1 LNHDA, CDR2 SQIVND (reference sequence). The V gene end was trimmed by 2 bases and the J gene end by 2 bases; junction bases not matched to a gene: 0. As DNA, the CDR3 is TGTGCCAGTAGTATAACAGGGGCCTACGAGCAGTACTTC. Its protein is CASSITGAYEQYF.

The chain has TRBV10-1 and TRBJ2-2, with D perhaps matching TRBD1 (5 bases). Germline V gene data show CDR1 as WNHNN and CDR2 as SYGVQD (reference sequence). V was trimmed by 3 bases and J by 2 bases, leaving 10 bases between them. CDR3 length: 15 residues. The CDR3 nucleotides are TGCGCCAGCAGTGATTCTAGGGGAAACACCGGGGAGCTGTTTTTT. This codes for CASSDSRGNTGELFF.

This clone showed up just a few times. The chain uses TRBV3-1 (or the pseudogene TRBV3-2) and TRBJ1-3, with D perhaps TRBD1 (5 bases). CDR1 and CDR2 (germline): LGHDT, YNNKEL (reference sequence). The CDR3 totals 14 residues. The V end lost 2 bases, the J end lost 3 bases, and 8 bases lay between the germline ends. The CDR3 is CASSQSGGGNTIYF. The CDR3 coding sequence is TGTGCCAGCAGCCAATCGGGGGGTGGAAACACCATATATTTT.

The CDR3 bases are TGTGCCAGTAGTATCTCCGGGATCATGAACACTGAAGCTTTCTTT. It encodes CASSISGIMNTEAFF. The chain has TRBV19 and TRBJ1-1; no clear D gene. V was clipped by 3 bases and J by 0 bases, with 11 bases between them. Germline assignment: CDR1 LNHDA and CDR2 SQIVND (reference sequence). The CDR3 is 15 amino acids. Full variable domain (outside the CDR3, taken from reference TRBV19 and TRBJ1-1): DGGITQSPKYLFRKEGQNVTLSCEQNLNHDAMYWYRQDPGQGLRLIYYSQIVNDFQKGDIAEGYSVSREKKESFPLTVTSAQKNPTAFYLCASSISGIMNTEAFFGQGTRLTVV.

CDR3 DNA: TGTGCCTGGAGTCCGGACAGCTTCAATCAGCCCCAGCATTTT. Translated: CAWSPDSFNQPQHF. The chain combines TRBV30 with TRBJ1-5, with D tentatively TRBD1 (6 bases). The CDR3 sequence is 14 residues long. Germline V lookup: CDR1 GTSNPN, CDR2 SVGIG (reference sequence). Trimming cost V 2 bases and J 3 bases, with 11 bases left between them.

CDR3 in DNA: TGTGCCAGCAGCGCAGGACAGGGGATTACTGAAGCTTTCTTT. Encoded protein: CASSAGQGITEAFF. This chain joins TRBV5-4 and TRBJ1-1; 9 nucleotides match TRBD1. J lost 5 bases, V lost 4 bases, and 6 bases had no gene match. The CDR3 has 14 amino acids. Germline values: CDR1 SGHNT, CDR2 YYREEE (reference sequence).

This chain connects TRBV5-1 to TRBJ2-7, with 7 bases matching TRBD2. The CDR3 covers 14 residues. CDR1 is SGHRS and CDR2 is YFSETQ in the germline V gene. V dropped 4 bases and J dropped 0; count of bases not matched to a gene: 4. The CDR3: CASSPGGSSYEQYF. DNA of the CDR3: TGCGCCAGCAGCCCGGGAGGTAGCTCCTACGAGCAGTACTTC.

The chain has TRBV6-6 and TRBJ2-3, with 10 positions matching TRBD2. V was clipped by 2 bases and J by 5 bases; unmatched bases: 7. Germline CDR1 MNHNY, CDR2 SVGAGI (reference sequence). The CDR3 has 16 residues. CDR3 region: CASSYLSGGRGDTQYF. In nucleotides, the CDR3 is TGTGCCAGCAGTTACCTTAGCGGGGGGCGAGGAGATACGCAGTATTTT.

The chain links TRBV5-1 to TRBJ1-2; TRBD1 is a possible D gene (6 bases). Germline V CDR1 and CDR2: SGHRS, YFSETQ. The CDR3 is made up of 16 amino acids. Between the trimmed V and J ends, which lost 0 bases and 1 base, there was a span of 13 bases. This CDR3 is CASSLAGTPINYGYTF. CDR3 DNA sequence: TGCGCCAGCAGCTTGGCCGGGACACCTATTAACTATGGCTACACCTTC.

The V and J genes are TRBV29-1 and TRBJ1-1, with 7 positions matching TRBD1. Germline trimming cut 7 bases from V and 0 bases from J; bases unmatched to any gene: 8. This CDR3 has 14 residues. CDR1 SQVTM and CDR2 ANQGSEA come from the germline V gene. CDR3 protein: CSAGQEIMNTEAFF. CDR3 bases: TGCAGCGCCGGACAGGAGATAATGAACACTGAAGCTTTCTTT.